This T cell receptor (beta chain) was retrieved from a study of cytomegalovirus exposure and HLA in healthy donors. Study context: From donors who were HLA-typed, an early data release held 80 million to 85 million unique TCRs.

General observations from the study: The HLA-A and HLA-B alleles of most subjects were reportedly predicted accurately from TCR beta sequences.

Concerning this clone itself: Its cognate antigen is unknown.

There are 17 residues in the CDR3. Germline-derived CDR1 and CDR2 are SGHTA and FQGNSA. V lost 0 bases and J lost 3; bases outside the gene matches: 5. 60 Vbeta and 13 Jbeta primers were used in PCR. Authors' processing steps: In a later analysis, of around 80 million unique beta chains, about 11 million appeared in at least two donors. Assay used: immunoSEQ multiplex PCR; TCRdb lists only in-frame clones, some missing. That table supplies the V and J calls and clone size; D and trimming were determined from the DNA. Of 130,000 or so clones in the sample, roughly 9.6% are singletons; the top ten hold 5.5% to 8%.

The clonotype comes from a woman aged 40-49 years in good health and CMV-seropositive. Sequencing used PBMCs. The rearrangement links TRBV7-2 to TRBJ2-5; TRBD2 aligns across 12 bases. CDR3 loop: CASSLAASGGAKETQYF. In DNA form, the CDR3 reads TGTGCCAGCAGCTTAGCGGCTAGCGGGGGGGCTAAAGAGACCCAGTACTTC.